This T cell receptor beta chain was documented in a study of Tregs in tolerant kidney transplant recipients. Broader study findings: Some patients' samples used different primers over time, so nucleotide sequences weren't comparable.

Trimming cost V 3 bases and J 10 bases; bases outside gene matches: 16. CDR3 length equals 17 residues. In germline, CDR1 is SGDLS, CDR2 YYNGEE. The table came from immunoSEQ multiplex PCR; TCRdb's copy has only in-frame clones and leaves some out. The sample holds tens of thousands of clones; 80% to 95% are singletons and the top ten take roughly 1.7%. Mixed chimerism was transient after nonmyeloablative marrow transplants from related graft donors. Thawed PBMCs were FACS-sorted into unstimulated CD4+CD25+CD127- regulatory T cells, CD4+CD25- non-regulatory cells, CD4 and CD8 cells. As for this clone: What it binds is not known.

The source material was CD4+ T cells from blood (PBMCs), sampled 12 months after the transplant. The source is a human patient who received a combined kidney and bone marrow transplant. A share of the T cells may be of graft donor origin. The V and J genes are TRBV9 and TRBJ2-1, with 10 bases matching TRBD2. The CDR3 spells CASSGPLGPSGGREQFF. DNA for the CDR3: TGTGCCAGCAGCGGACCTCTAGGACCTAGCGGGGGAAGAGAGCAGTTCTTC.